This T cell receptor (beta chain) is from a study of T cells in Graves' hyperthyroidism and ophthalmopathy. Regarding the study as a whole: Most thyroid clonotypes with frequency above 0.001 were detected in blood.

Not enrolled were patients with uncontrolled infection, other autoimmune disease, pregnancy or lactation. There were TCR beta CDR3 regions amplified from RNA transcripts. The TCR CDR3 first-round RT-PCR relied on the HTBI primer set. A single record per CDR3 protein comes from TCRdb applying MiXCR to the multiplex PCR reads. In the table there are around 370,000 distinct CDR3 sequences, 15% to 20% of which are singletons. A word on this clonotype: Its antigen is unidentified.

The clonotype was recovered from a man aged 18 to 29 with Graves' ophthalmopathy. Sequencing used blood.

Here the CDR3 DNA reads TGTGCCAGTAGTTCACAGGGGAATACGCAGTATTTT. Its translation is CASSSQGNTQYF. The chain employs TRBV19 and TRBJ2-3; 7 nucleotides agree with TRBD1. J lost 7 bases, V lost 5 bases, and 3 bases had no gene match. There are 12 residues in the CDR3. Per germline, CDR1 LNHDA and CDR2 SQIVND (reference sequence).